The clone carrying this T cell receptor beta chain was seen a few times. As yet, its antigen is unknown. The CDR3 consists of 15 residues. V gave up 1 base and J gave up 1 base; unmatched junction bases: 2. Germline assignment: CDR1 SEHNR and CDR2 FQNEAQ (reference sequence). This specimen comes from a study of early T cells in non-severe SARS-CoV-2 infection. Unique molecular identifiers (one per individual cDNA molecule) were attached. TCRdb called the 5' RACE reads again in MiXCR, with one record for every CDR3 protein. The top ten clones hold around 4.6% of a sample with 97,000 or so distinct CDR3 sequences, 9.5% to 11% of them seen once. Study conclusions and caveats: Matching against VDJdb likely underestimated virus-specific expansions, favoring anti-spike CD8.

V usage is TRBV7-9 and J usage is TRBJ1-1; TRBD1 aligns across 8 bases. This clonotype was sampled from an adult who was a healthcare worker with PCR-confirmed SARS-CoV-2 infection or an uninfected control (not recorded which). The source material was whole blood, sampled at baseline. The CDR3, as DNA: TGTGCCAGCAGCTTAGGCGGACAGGGGAACACTGAAGCTTTCTTT. Translating it yields CASSLGGQGNTEAFF.